Below, 14 T cell receptor beta chains from the same sample are listed, as sequenced in a study of CD8 T cells in Susac syndrome. A quantity of about 0.5 to 1 ug RNA underwent reverse transcription using random hexamers. MiXCR, run by TCRdb on the immunoSEQ multiplex PCR reads, gives a single entry per CDR3 protein. The sample shows about 19,000 distinct CDR3 sequences, 90% to 95% of them seen only once. Specimen: CD8+ T cells from PBMCs. The receptors derive from a human donor in good health.

The V and J genes are TRBV27 and TRBJ1-1; D is unresolved. Looked up from germline, CDR1 is MNHEY and CDR2 is SMNVEV (reference sequence). V gave up 0 bases and J gave up 1 base, with 3 bases separating them. The CDR3 totals 13 residues. The CDR3 DNA reads as TGTGCCAGCAGTTTATCCAGGAACACTGAAGCTTTCTTT. Residues: CASSLSRNTEAFF.

The rearrangement joins TRBV5-4 to TRBJ2-2; D is undetermined. Between the trimmed V and J ends, which lost 0 bases and 0 bases, there was a span of 6 bases. CDR1 is SGHNT and CDR2 is YYREEE in the germline V gene (reference sequence). CDR3 length equals 15 residues. The CDR3 loop is CASSLDGANTGELFF. The CDR3 DNA sequence: TGTGCCAGCAGCTTGGACGGCGCGAACACCGGGGAGCTGTTTTTT.

The V gene is TRBV5-6, the J gene TRBJ2-1; D call uncertain. The germline V gene encodes CDR1 SGHDT and CDR2 YYEEEE. Trimming removed 6 bases at V and 4 bases at J, with 5 bases between. CDR3 length: 11 residues. CDR3 in DNA: TGTGCCAGCAACCTATACAATGAGCAGTTCTTC. This gives the protein CASNLYNEQFF.

The V and J genes are TRBV12-3 or TRBV12-4 and TRBJ2-7; no clear D gene. This CDR3 comprises 13 residues. Trimming cost V 3 bases and J 6 bases, with 12 bases left between them. The DNA for the CDR3 is TGTGCCAGCAGTTTGGGATCGAGAATCGAGCAGTACTTC. Residues: CASSLGSRIEQYF.

The rearrangement links TRBV7-9 to TRBJ2-3; TRBD2 aligns across 9 bases. J lost 0 bases, V lost 8 bases, and 6 bases had no gene match. The germline gives CDR1 SEHNR, CDR2 FQNEAQ (reference sequence). The CDR3 contains 15 residues. The CDR3 DNA sequence: TGTGCCAGCGGCCCTAGCGGGATTAGCACAGATACGCAGTATTTT. This sequence encodes CASGPSGISTDTQYF.

The chain uses TRBV12-3 or TRBV12-4 and TRBJ2-2; perhaps D is TRBD1 or TRBD2 (5 bases each). V was pared by 10 bases and J by 3 bases, with 18 bases between. This CDR3 comprises 15 residues. The CDR3 region has the DNA TGTGCCACTCGCCCGGGACGGAAGTACACCGGGGAGCTGTTTTTT. Translating gives CATRPGRKYTGELFF.

V is TRBV9 and J is TRBJ1-1; unclear D gene. Trimming cost V 4 bases and J 7 bases, with 14 bases left between them. There are 13 residues in the CDR3. Germline V lookup: CDR1 SGDLS, CDR2 YYNGEE. The CDR3, as DNA: TGTGCCAGCAGCTACGCTGGTCAAGGTGAAGCTTTCTTT. The encoded protein is CASSYAGQGEAFF.

J is TRBJ2-5 and V is TRBV3-1, with no clear D. With 3 bases removed from V and 1 base from J, the gap between germline ends came to 6 bases. Per germline, CDR1 LGHDT and CDR2 YNNKEL (reference sequence). The CDR3 spans 13 residues. The CDR3 DNA sequence: TGTGCCAGCAGCCACTGGACCCAAGAGACCCAGTACTTC. Translation gives CASSHWTQETQYF.

This rearrangement joins TRBV7-9 to TRBJ2-7; D might be TRBD1 (5 bases). The ends were cut back, 5 bases at V and 4 bases at J, with 18 bases in the middle. Germline CDR1 reads SEHNR; CDR2 reads FQNEAQ (reference sequence). There are 15 residues in the CDR3. CDR3 sequence: CASSLPLGRDYEQYF. CDR3 bases: TGTGCCAGCAGCCTTCCATTGGGCAGGGATTACGAGCAGTACTTC.

In this sample, this clonotype turned up once. CDR3 loop: CASSPTRDPYNEQFF. The CDR3 DNA follows: TGTGCCAGCAGCCCTACTAGAGACCCCTACAATGAGCAGTTCTTC. The chain combines TRBV28 with TRBJ2-1, with D perhaps TRBD2 (5 bases). This CDR3 contains 15 residues. Germline values: CDR1 MDHEN, CDR2 SYDVKM. Trimming stripped 6 bases from V and 2 bases from J, with 14 bases between.

The chain uses TRBV27 and TRBJ1-1; D unclear. V was pared by 0 bases and J by 5 bases, with 16 bases between. The CDR3 is made up of 16 amino acids. CDR1 and CDR2 from the germline V gene are MNHEY and SMNVEV (reference sequence). This chain's CDR3 is CASSLSPGTGWTEAFF. Written as DNA, the CDR3 is TGTGCCAGCAGTTTATCGCCGGGAACCGGCTGGACTGAAGCTTTCTTT.

V usage is TRBV9 and J usage is TRBJ2-1, with 9 bases aligning to TRBD1. Losses at the gene ends were 7 bases for V and 3 bases for J; bases not matched to a gene: 8. Germline CDR1 SGDLS, CDR2 YYNGEE. The CDR3 covers 15 residues. CDR3 in amino acids: CASLPGDRVYNEQFF. CDR3 in DNA: TGTGCCAGCCTACCGGGGGACAGGGTCTACAATGAGCAGTTCTTC.

The CDR3 loop reads CASSVSGEREQFF. CDR3 sequence (DNA): TGTGCCAGCAGCGTCTCGGGAGAGCGTGAGCAGTTCTTC. The J gene is TRBJ2-1, the V gene TRBV9; possible D gene TRBD2, 6 bases. This CDR3 is built from 13 residues. V was shortened by 2 bases and J by 9 bases, with 12 bases between the two germline ends. From germline, CDR1 is SGDLS and CDR2 YYNGEE.

This chain links TRBV6-6 with TRBJ2-7, with a possible D match to TRBD1 (5 bases). The CDR3 has 13 amino acids. V was pared by 9 bases and J by 0 bases, with 12 bases between. CDR1 and CDR2 (germline): MNHNY, SVGAGI (reference sequence). The CDR3 is CASMDTNSYEQYV. CDR3 coding DNA: TGTGCCAGTATGGACACCAACTCCTACGAGCAGTACGTC.